Shown below are 20 T cell receptor beta chains from a single sample sequenced in a study of blood T cell repertoires in COVID-19. Only in-frame clones appear in the TCRdb table, and some are missing; sequencing was by immunoSEQ multiplex PCR. This sample yields around 150,000 clones, of which roughly nine tenths are seen a single time; about 4% belongs to the top ten. What was sequenced was peripheral blood. These receptors originate from a woman aged 55-75 years with active or convalescent COVID-19.

This chain joins TRBV10-3 and TRBJ2-7, with D maybe TRBD2 (5 bases). The germline gives CDR1 ENHRY, CDR2 SYGVKD. Trimming shortened V by 6 bases and J by 4 bases, and 10 bases separated the two germline ends. The CDR3 sequence is 12 residues long. CDR3 in amino acids: CAIRAGGYEQYF. The CDR3 DNA reads as TGTGCCATCAGGGCTGGAGGTTACGAGCAGTACTTC.

This clone has a single count. V and J are TRBV21-1 and TRBJ2-7; TRBD1, the table's D call, lacks a check against the DNA. TRBV21-1 is a known pseudogene. There are 16 residues in the CDR3. CDR3 bases: TGTGCCAGCAGCAAAAGGACGGACAGGGATTGGGACGAGCAGTACTTC. Translated, it gives CASSKRTDRDWDEQYF.

The CDR3 is CASSLAGGVDTQYF. The CDR3 bases are TGCGCCAGCAGCCTAGCGGGGGGTGTAGATACGCAGTATTTT. The chain couples TRBV4-3 to TRBJ2-3; 10 positions match TRBD2. Germline lookup yields CDR1 LGHNA and CDR2 YSLEER. Unmatched junction bases numbered 3, after V lost 4 bases and J lost 5 bases. The CDR3 spans 14 residues.

Written as DNA, the CDR3 is TGTGCCAGCAGCGTATCTGGGACTACCTCCTACGAGCAGTACTTC. Its protein product is CASSVSGTTSYEQYF. The chain carries TRBV9 and TRBJ2-7; 7 bases fit TRBD2. This CDR3 spans 15 amino acids. After removal of 1 base from V and 0 bases from J, the junction contained 4 bases not matched to a gene. The germline gives CDR1 SGDLS, CDR2 YYNGEE.

This chain joins TRBV4-3 and TRBJ2-3, with TRBD1 as a possible D gene (6 bases). From germline, CDR1 is LGHNA and CDR2 YSLEER. Deletions cut 1 base from V and 5 bases from J, with 10 bases between. The CDR3 loop spans 14 amino acids. In nucleotides, the CDR3 is TGCGCCAGCAGCCAAGGAACAGGGATAGATACGCAGTATTTT. It is translated as CASSQGTGIDTQYF.

The J gene is TRBJ1-1, the V gene TRBV7-9, with no clear D. The CDR3 sequence is 12 residues long. Germline V gives CDR1 SEHNR, CDR2 FQNEAQ (reference sequence). V was shortened by 3 bases and J by 8 bases, with 10 bases between the two germline ends. In DNA form, the CDR3 reads TGTGCCAGCAGCTTTTTACCACAGGAAGCTTTCTTT. This encodes CASSFLPQEAFF.

The V gene is TRBV10-3, the J gene TRBJ2-1, with 8 positions matching TRBD2. Per germline, CDR1 ENHRY and CDR2 SYGVKD. The CDR3 is 16 residues long. Trimming took 0 bases from V and 4 from J; bases not matched to a gene: 5. The CDR3 loop is CAISESGGAEYNEQFF. CDR3 DNA: TGTGCCATCAGTGAGTCCGGGGGGGCCGAGTACAATGAGCAGTTCTTC.

The V gene is TRBV3-1 (or the pseudogene TRBV3-2), the J gene TRBJ2-1, with 9 bases fitting TRBD2. The CDR3 covers 12 residues. Trimming cost V 1 base and J 12 bases; bases outside gene matches: 1. The germline CDR1 and CDR2 sequences are LGHDT and YNNKEL (reference sequence). This chain's CDR3 is CASSQAGLAQFF. The DNA for the CDR3 is TGTGCCAGCAGCCAAGCGGGACTAGCGCAGTTCTTC.

The chain has TRBV19 and TRBJ1-1, with TRBD1 matching over 8 bases. This CDR3 region has 16 residues. V lost 3 bases to trimming and J lost 0 bases; unmatched junction nucleotides: 6. The germline CDR1 and CDR2 sequences are LNHDA and SQIVND (reference sequence). The CDR3: CASSIRQGAMNTEAFF. The CDR3 nucleotides read TGTGCCAGTAGTATTAGGCAGGGGGCTATGAACACTGAAGCTTTCTTT.

The chain recombines TRBV27 with TRBJ1-1; D is uncertain. From germline, CDR1 is MNHEY and CDR2 SMNVEV (reference sequence). The V and J ends lost 3 bases and 7 bases respectively, with 12 bases between them. The CDR3 length is 13 residues. The CDR3 DNA follows: TGTGCCAGCAGTTTCACTACCTCGGGTGAAGCTTTCTTT. This encodes CASSFTTSGEAFF.

This chain links TRBV4-3 with TRBJ2-7; 10 bases are a match to TRBD2. The CDR3 contains 16 residues. V was clipped by 0 bases and J by 4 bases; unmatched bases: 6. Germline loops: CDR1 LGHNA, CDR2 YSLEER. The CDR3 loop is CASSQEASGGLYEQYF. The CDR3 DNA is TGCGCCAGCAGCCAAGAGGCTAGCGGGGGTTTATACGAGCAGTACTTC.

The rearrangement links TRBV14 to TRBJ1-3, with 8 bases matching TRBD1. CDR3 size: 16 residues. J lost 2 bases, V lost 4 bases, and 7 bases had no gene match. The germline V gene encodes CDR1 SGHDN and CDR2 FVKESK. The CDR3, as DNA: TGTGCCAGCAGCCTCGTCCAGGGGGCGACTGGAAACACCATATATTTT. It is translated as CASSLVQGATGNTIYF. Filled out from reference TRBV14 and TRBJ1-3, the complete variable domain reads EAGVTQFPSHSVIEKGQTVTLRCDPISGHDNLYWYRRVMGKEIKFLLHFVKESKQDESGMPNNRFLAERTGGTYSTLKVQPAELEDSGVYFCASSLVQGATGNTIYFGEGSWLTVV.

The rearrangement links TRBV4-3 to TRBJ1-2; 7 bases fit TRBD1. Looked up from germline, CDR1 is LGHNA and CDR2 is YSLEER. The ends lost 0 bases at V and 6 bases at J; junction bases unmatched: 7. The CDR3 contains 15 residues. CDR3 region: CASSQDGTGAHGYTF. CDR3 in DNA: TGCGCCAGCAGCCAAGATGGAACAGGGGCCCATGGCTACACCTTC.

This clone was seen only once. J is TRBJ1-3 and V is TRBV7-9, with D possibly TRBD1 on 6 matching bases. V lost 1 base to trimming and J lost 5 bases, with 9 bases between them. Germline V gene sequence: CDR1 SEHNR, CDR2 FQNEAQ (reference sequence). The length of the CDR3 is 14 residues. CDR3: CASSLVDSRNTIYF. The CDR3 nucleotides read TGTGCCAGCAGCTTAGTGGACAGTCGAAACACCATATATTTT.

This clone has only a few counts. The V and J genes are TRBV18 and TRBJ2-5; D perhaps matches TRBD2 (5 bases). V gave up 3 bases and J gave up 4 bases, with 6 bases separating them. CDR3 size: 12 residues. The germline V gene has CDR1 KGHSH and CDR2 LQKENI. In nucleotides, the CDR3 is TGTGCCAGCTCACCTCGGGGAGAGACCCAGTACTTC. Translated: CASSPRGETQYF.

The V and J genes are TRBV21-1 and TRBJ1-2; the tabulated D call, TRBD1, remains unverified against the DNA. TRBV21-1 is noted as a pseudogene. CDR3 size: 18 residues. The CDR3 DNA reads TGTGCCAGCAGCAAAGGAAACCGAGACAGGGGCGTAGAGGATGGCTACACCTTC. The encoded protein is CASSKGNRDRGVEDGYTF.

The CDR3, as DNA: TGTGCCAGCAGCCGCTACCTCGGGGGGGGTAACGGGGAGCTGTTTTTT. It codes for CASSRYLGGGNGELFF. This chain joins TRBV14 and TRBJ2-2; 8 bases map to TRBD2. Germline values: CDR1 SGHDN, CDR2 FVKESK. The CDR3 runs to 16 residues. With 4 bases clipped from V and 7 bases from J, the junction kept 11 bases outside the gene matches.

The V call is TRBV5-1, the J call TRBJ1-6, with 7 bases aligning to TRBD1. The J segment lost 9 bases and the V segment lost 3 bases, leaving 12 bases of the junction unmatched. Germline lookup yields CDR1 SGHRS and CDR2 YFSETQ. The CDR3 length is 16 residues. The CDR3 is CASSSNLDRVLSPLHF. The CDR3 DNA sequence: TGCGCCAGCAGCTCGAACTTAGACAGGGTACTTTCACCCCTCCACTTT.

V gene TRBV30 combines with J gene TRBJ2-5; the D gene is possibly TRBD2 (5 bases). Trimming removed 2 bases from V and 0 bases from J, with 7 bases in between. This CDR3 has 13 residues. Germline V gene sequence: CDR1 GTSNPN, CDR2 SVGIG (reference sequence). In DNA form, the CDR3 reads TGTGCCTGGAGTCGGGGAAACCAAGAGACCCAGTACTTC. Translation: CAWSRGNQETQYF.

The rearrangement uses TRBV3-1 (or the pseudogene TRBV3-2) and TRBJ1-6, with D unresolved. Trimming removed 0 bases at V and 10 bases at J, with 22 bases between. The CDR3 has 18 residues. Germline CDR1 LGHDT, CDR2 YNNKEL (reference sequence). CDR3 bases: TGTGCCAGCAGCCAAGATATGTGGGCCCTCAGGAAAGGCTCACCCCTCCACTTT. Residues: CASSQDMWALRKGSPLHF.